The present entry profiles one TCR beta chain with its context. Its antigen is unknown. Per-nucleotide qualities are absent, and no much larger clonotype sits a single base away. These data originate in a study of blood T cell repertoires in COVID-19 (dated by TCRdb to the early 2020s). Looking at the study overall: Samples from collaborators originated in the United States, Italy and Spain and spanned both the acute and convalescent phases of COVID-19. The samples were drawn from two sources: the first 160 participants of the ongoing ImmuneRACE study, and some 1,300 subjects contributed by 6 global collaborators. The sample metadata nearly always contained a de-identified subject ID, COVID-19 status, age in years and sex. The dataset comprised deeply sampled blood TCRbeta repertoires from subjects exposed to, actively infected with, or recovered from COVID-19. The repertoires were made available in a free public database intended to serve as a resource for research on the immune response to SARS-CoV-2. Where HLA class I and class II types were available, the types were taken from metadata supplied by the sample provider, not from assay-based typing. The material from the prospective study consisted of cDNA or gDNA derived from T cells, B-cell-depleted T cells, or PBMCs.

Results the study describes overall, beyond this receptor: Clinical and demographic metadata were provided uncurated, with the amount varying by source and participant.

According to the germline V gene (reference sequence), CDR1 reads DFQATT and CDR2 reads SNEGSKA. There are 11 amino acids in the CDR3, from cysteine to phenylalanine inclusive. Just the 33-base CDR3 DNA is kept, in frame starting at base 1. Participants in the prospective study were enrolled through a virtual design, were aged roughly 18 to 90 years, and lived in under 25 United States geographic areas. In the prospective study, cohorts were assigned on the basis of participant-reported clinical history obtained from a screening survey and a study questionnaire. ImmuneRACE Cohort 3 recovered participants were defined by two consecutive negative NP/OP PCR tests, healthcare professional clearance, or symptom resolution. In the prospective study, whole blood, serum and a nasopharyngeal or oropharyngeal swab were collected from each participant by mobile phlebotomists. Prospective study participants could optionally give additional blood draws and questionnaires over a roughly two-month period. Prospective study blood samples were shipped either frozen or at room temperature before DNA extraction.

TCRbeta CDR3 regions were amplified from genomic DNA by means of the immunoSEQ Assay, a bias-controlled multiplex PCR. Per the source publication's procedure: Nucleated cell counts per sample were estimated from amplification of reference gene primers within the assay. To quantify the absolute abundance of each unique TCRbeta CDR3 rearrangement, sequence reads were collapsed and filtered. For each sample, productive Simpson clonality was calculated as the square root of Simpson's diversity index across productive rearrangements. TCRdb took this table from immuneACCESS and kept in-frame rearrangements with V and J called. Such tables lack part of the clones; where checked against another copy, unresolved V genes explain under half of the gap, and the rest is unexplained. V and J calls and clone size come straight from that table; D and trimming were deduced from the DNA. The sample table records about 400,000 clones; under 90% of these occur just once. Clones ranked in the top ten supply 1.7% of the sample.

The clonotype originates from a woman in her thirties who had recovered from COVID-19. The chain couples TRBV20-1 to TRBJ2-5; TRBD2 might be the D gene, on 6 matching bases. The specimen was PBMCs or T cells enriched from blood (not recorded which). The CDR3 sequence is CSNIRGETQYF. The sequence in DNA is TGCAGCAACATCCGGGGGGAGACCCAGTACTTC.